A selection of T cell receptor beta chains follows, all from one sample in a study of radiotherapy plus CTLA-4 blockade in lung cancer. Profiled with immunoSEQ multiplex PCR; TCRdb holds only in-frame clones, not every one. The sample has roughly 62,000 clones; more than 70% are singletons. The specimen comprised peripheral blood, sampled from a patient treated with radiotherapy plus ipilimumab. The receptor source for this set is a human donor with non-small cell lung cancer who had a complete response to radiotherapy plus ipilimumab. Each CDR3 is given with its conserved first and last residue. Each record gives: clone size, J gene, D gene, V gene, CDR3 DNA, CDR3 protein. A D gene is named only where the DNA matches it firmly. Only some rows state a clone size, as once, few, many or a class for expanded clones.

few | TRBJ1-1 | TRBD1 | TRBV18 | TGTGCCAGCTCACCCGACAGGGTAGATCGGAACACTGAAGCTTTCTTT | CASSPDRVDRNTEAFF
. | TRBJ2-7 | . | TRBV5-6 | TGTGCCAGCAGCTTGATCGAGTCGCCAGGGTTGGACTACGAGCAGTACTTC | CASSLIESPGLDYEQYF
many | TRBJ1-4 | TRBD1 | TRBV7-9 | TGTGCCAGCAGCCCGGGACAGGGGACTTCTAATGAAAAACTGTTTTTT | CASSPGQGTSNEKLFF
. | TRBJ1-2 | TRBD1 | TRBV7-8 | TGTGCCAGCAGCCCGGACAGGACCACCGGGGGCTACACCTTC | CASSPDRTTGGYTF
. | TRBJ2-5 | . | TRBV5-1 | TGCGCCAGCAGCACGGGATCCGGGGAGACCCAGTACTTC | CASSTGSGETQYF
few | TRBJ1-4 | TRBD1 | TRBV6-6 | TGTGCCAGCAGTTACTCCGGGACAGGGGGCGAAAAACTGTTTTTT | CASSYSGTGGEKLFF
. | TRBJ1-2 | . | TRBV14 | TGTGCCAGCAGCCGGGACTCTCACTATGGCTACACCTTC | CASSRDSHYGYTF
. | TRBJ2-7 | . | TRBV6-4 | TGTGCCAGCAGACCACTACCGGCAGCAGGGTCCCCATCCTACGAGCAGTACTTC | CASRPLPAAGSPSYEQYF
. | TRBJ1-1 | TRBD1 | TRBV7-8 | TGTGCCAGCAGCTTCTTGACAGGGAGCACTGAAGCTTTCTTT | CASSFLTGSTEAFF
. | TRBJ2-5 | . | TRBV29-1 | TGCAGCGTCAGGACTCTAGGAGGCCAAGAGACCCAGTACTTC | CSVRTLGGQETQYF
medium-sized | TRBJ1-5 | . | TRBV15 | TGTGCCACCAGCAGAGAGCAGCGGGGACCTCAGCCCCAGCATTTT | CATSREQRGPQPQHF
. | TRBJ1-1 | . | TRBV7-5 | TGTGCCAGAAGCTTAGGGGTCGGGGACAGGCCGGGGAGCACTGAAGCTTTCTTT | CARSLGVGDRPGSTEAFF
. | TRBJ1-2 | TRBD1 | TRBV6-5 | TGTGCCAGCACCAAACCCCCAGGGGGGTATGGCTACACCTTC | CASTKPPGGYGYTF
. | TRBJ2-1 | . | TRBV7-9 | TGTGCCAGCAGTACGAGATCCGGCGGGGACAATGAGCAGTTCTTC | CASSTRSGGDNEQFF
few | TRBJ1-5 | . | TRBV5-4 | . | CASSSDSLRLRQHF
few | TRBJ2-2 | TRBD1 | TRBV14 | TGTGCCAGCAGCCAAGGGAAATGGACAGGGGACACCGGGGAGCTGTTTTTT | CASSQGKWTGDTGELFF
. | TRBJ2-5 | . | TRBV7-9 | TGTGCCAGCAGCAGTATCGGGGGACTCCAAGAGACCCAGTACTTC | CASSSIGGLQETQYF
few | TRBJ2-1 | TRBD1 | TRBV5-1 | TGCGCCAGCAGCTTGGACGGGACAGCCTACAATGAGCAGTTCTTC | CASSLDGTAYNEQFF
. | TRBJ2-3 | TRBD2 | TRBV18 | TGTGCCAGCTCACCGACCCGGACTAGCGGGAGGGATACGCAGTATTTT | CASSPTRTSGRDTQYF
. | TRBJ2-1 | . | TRBV7-8 | TGTGCCAGCAGCCTCTTCCGGAGCTCCTACAATGAGCAGTTCTTC | CASSLFRSSYNEQFF
many | TRBJ2-5 | . | TRBV6-1 | TGTGCCAGCAGTCGTACGGGGGGCGAAGAGACCCAGTACTTC | CASSRTGGEETQYF
. | TRBJ2-2 | . | TRBV19 | TGTGCCAGTAGTTTCCGGAAACTAGCGCTGTTTTTT | CASSFRKLALFF
. | TRBJ1-1 | TRBD1 | TRBV27 | TGTGCCAGCAGTCCCCTGACAGGGACCACTGAAGCTTTCTTT | CASSPLTGTTEAFF
. | TRBJ2-7 | TRBD2 | TRBV7-7 | TGTGCTAGCAGCCCTCGGGAGGGTCCCTACGAGCAGTACTTC | CASSPREGPYEQYF
once | TRBJ2-1 | . | TRBV30 | TGTGCCTGGACTAGAGGGTCTCTATCCTACAATGAGCAGTTCTTC | CAWTRGSLSYNEQFF
once | TRBJ2-3 | TRBD2 | TRBV9 | TGTGCCAGCAGCCCCCGCGGGCTAGCGGGGGGGCCTGATACGCAGTATTTT | CASSPRGLAGGPDTQYF
few | TRBJ2-2 | TRBD2 | TRBV18 | TGTGCCAGCTCACGGCTGGGCGCTAGCGGGACGGTCCTCGCGAACACCGGGGAGCTGTTTTTT | CASSRLGASGTVLANTGELFF
medium-sized | TRBJ1-4 | . | TRBV19 | TGTGCCAGTAGTTTACAGGGCCCGACTGGAAAACTGTTTTTT | CASSLQGPTGKLFF
. | TRBJ2-1 | TRBD2 | TRBV7-8 | TGTGCCAGCTCAAGGGGGCGGGGGGGCCGGAGCTCCTACAATGAGCAGTTCTTC | CASSRGRGGRSSYNEQFF
. | TRBJ2-7 | . | TRBV7-2 | TGTGCCAGCAGCTCCCCGGGTAACGAGCAGTACTTC | CASSSPGNEQYF
once | TRBJ2-1 | . | TRBV27 | TGTGCCAGCATTCCACCAGGGGCCCTGAGGTACAATGAGCAGTTCTTC | CASIPPGALRYNEQFF
. | TRBJ1-4 | . | TRBV19 | TGTGCCAGTAGGGCTGGGTCTAGTGAAAAACTGTTTTTT | CASRAGSSEKLFF